This passage covers 8 T cell receptor beta chains from one sample sequenced in a study of blood T cells in healthy people across ages. Together with a sample-barcoded 5' primer, a J-beta primer mix was included in a second PCR lasting about 6 to 12 cycles. TCRdb re-derived calls from the 5' RACE reads in MiXCR, one entry per CDR3 protein. The table shows roughly 570,000 distinct CDR3 sequences, with 25% to 30% occurring only once. The sequencing input was blood. The source is a woman in her seventies in good health.

This clonotype occurred a few times. This sequence joins TRBV7-2 and TRBJ1-4; D unclear. The germline CDR1 and CDR2 sequences are SGHTA and FQGNSA. This CDR3 has 12 residues. V shed 3 bases and J shed 8 bases, with 7 bases lying between them. CDR3 coding DNA: TGTGCCAGCAGCTTTGACCAGGAAAAACTGTTTTTT. It encodes CASSFDQEKLFF.

In its sample, this clonotype was seen a few times. An end of the junction differs from the germline gene, which may be a read error. This chain connects TRBV9 to TRBJ2-1; D is unresolved. The length of the CDR3 is 15 residues. Germline CDR1 and CDR2: SGDLS and YYNGEE. The CDR3 nucleotides are TGTGCCGGCAGCGCCGAGGTGGCAAAAGGTAATGAGCAGTTCTTC. This codes for CAGSAEVAKGNEQFF.

CDR3 DNA sequence: TGCAGTGCTAGAGATGCATACGGTAGCAATCAGCCCCAGCATTTT. It yields the protein CSARDAYGSNQPQHF. The chain employs TRBV20-1 and TRBJ1-5; D ambiguous. Germline CDR1 is DFQATT and CDR2 is SNEGSKA (reference sequence). The V and J ends lost 0 bases and 0 bases respectively, with 9 bases between them. The CDR3 is made up of 15 amino acids.

J is TRBJ2-1 and V is TRBV5-1; 8 bases agree with TRBD1. Trimming took 6 bases from V and 4 from J; bases not matched to a gene: 9. CDR3 length: 15 residues. Per germline, CDR1 SGHRS and CDR2 YFSETQ. CDR3 coding DNA: TGCGCCAGCACAAACGGGGGACAGGTGTACAATGAGCAGTTCTTC. It translates to CASTNGGQVYNEQFF. Based on the CDR3 plus reference TRBV5-1 and TRBJ2-1, the full variable domain is KAGVTQTPRYLIKTRGQQVTLSCSPISGHRSVSWYQQTPGQGLQFLFEYFSETQRNKGNFPGRFSGRQFSNSRSEMNVSTLELGDSALYLCASTNGGQVYNEQFFGPGTRLTVL.

As regards this clonotype: The germline gene is not matched at one end of the junction; a read error may be the cause. This chain connects TRBV4-2 to TRBJ1-2; no reliable D call. The germline CDR1 and CDR2 sequences are LGHNA and YNFKEQ. The CDR3 runs 14 residues. The CDR3 region is CAGSQGITGIGYTF. DNA for the CDR3: TGTGCCGGCAGCCAAGGAATTACGGGGATCGGCTACACCTTC.

This clonotype was seen more than once but under ten times. The chain joins TRBV10-3 to TRBJ1-1, with 9 nucleotides matching TRBD1. There are 15 residues in the CDR3. From germline, CDR1 is ENHRY and CDR2 SYGVKD. Germline trimming cut 3 bases from V and 1 base from J; bases unmatched to any gene: 3. The CDR3 DNA reads as TGTGCCATCAGTGACCGGACAGGGGCGAACACTGAAGCTTTCTTT. The encoded protein is CAISDRTGANTEAFF.

The rearrangement links TRBV5-5 to TRBJ1-6; TRBD1 matches 7 bases. With 2 bases clipped from V and 6 bases from J, the junction kept 2 bases outside the gene matches. Germline V gene lookup returns CDR1 SGHKS and CDR2 YYEKEE (reference sequence). The length of the CDR3 is 14 residues. CDR3 amino acids: CASSFPGGNSPLHF. The CDR3 nucleotides are TGTGCCAGCAGCTTTCCAGGGGGTAATTCACCCCTCCACTTT. The full variable domain, its missing parts supplied by reference TRBV5-5 and TRBJ1-6, is DAGVTQSPTHLIKTRGQQVTLRCSPISGHKSVSWYQQVLGQGPQFIFQYYEKEERGRGNFPDRFSARQFPNYSSELNVNALLLGDSALYLCASSFPGGNSPLHFGNGTRLTVT.

The chain combines TRBV20-1 with TRBJ2-4, with TRBD2 matching 7 bases. V dropped 3 bases and J dropped 6; count of bases not matched to a gene: 8. Germline assignment: CDR1 DFQATT and CDR2 SNEGSKA (reference sequence). The CDR3 consists of 14 residues. The CDR3 sequence is CSASPSVAGNIQYF. CDR3 coding DNA: TGCAGTGCTAGCCCCTCGGTAGCGGGAAACATTCAGTACTTC.